The 32 T cell receptor beta chains below all came from one sample that was sequenced in a study of regulatory T cells in long-lasting Graves disease. Combining iRepertoire HTBI primers with Arm-PCR of CDR3 regions, the authors built TCR beta libraries. MiXCR, applied by TCRdb to the multiplex PCR reads, yields one record per CDR3 protein. Among some 500,000 distinct CDR3 sequences, roughly 14% were seen once, and the ten largest hold approximately 9.3%. Described time point: newly diagnosed GD, antithyroid drugs for less than 3 months. RNA extracted from PBMCs served as the sequencing template. The data were also submitted as part of a second study, on T cells in Graves' hyperthyroidism and ophthalmopathy.

Sequenced here: peripheral blood mononuclear cells (PBMCs), sampled at new diagnosis, from a patient treated with antithyroid drugs. These receptors came from a man aged 25 to 45 with Graves disease.

The chain has TRBV20-1 and TRBJ1-5; the D gene is possibly TRBD1 (5 bases). Germline V gene lookup returns CDR1 DFQATT and CDR2 SNEGSKA (reference sequence). The CDR3 consists of 13 residues. V lost 4 bases and J lost 4, with 11 bases in between. DNA for the CDR3: TGCAGTGCTACGTACGGGGGAAATCAGCCCCAGCATTTT. This sequence encodes CSATYGGNQPQHF.

As regards this clonotype: This may come from a read error, since a much larger clone is one base off. This chain links TRBV3-1 with TRBJ2-1; D tentatively fits TRBD1 or TRBD2 (5 bases each). V dropped 4 bases and J dropped 7 bases, with 14 bases sitting between them. The CDR3 is 14 amino acids. The germline gives CDR1 LGHDT, CDR2 YNNKEL (reference sequence). The CDR3 region has the DNA TGTGCCAGCAGCCCCCAGGGAGCCGGGAATGAGCAGTTCTTC. It specifies CASSPQGAGNEQFF.

This clonotype has at least ten counts. V gene TRBV18 combines with J gene TRBJ2-7; TRBD2 aligns across 9 bases. This CDR3 spans 14 amino acids. The V and J ends lost 3 bases and 5 bases, in that order; junction bases with no gene match: 5. Germline V gives CDR1 KGHSH, CDR2 LQKENI. CDR3 sequence: CASSPSSGADEQYF. The CDR3 bases are TGTGCCAGCTCACCCTCTAGCGGGGCCGACGAGCAGTACTTC. Full variable domain (missing parts from reference TRBV18 and TRBJ2-7): NAGVMQNPRHLVRRRGQEARLRCSPMKGHSHVYWYRQLPEEGLKFMVYLQKENIIDESGMPKERFSAEFPKEGPSILRIQQVVRGDSAAYFCASSPSSGADEQYFGPGTRLTVT.

This clonotype was seen more than once but under ten times. The chain links TRBV5-1 to TRBJ2-1, with 7 bases identical to TRBD2. The V and J ends lost 4 bases and 7 bases, in that order; junction bases with no gene match: 17. The CDR3 totals 17 residues. The V gene's germline CDR1 is SGHRS and CDR2 YFSETQ. The CDR3 loop is CASSPRTGTGGSNEQFF. In DNA form, the CDR3 reads TGCGCCAGCAGCCCGCGGACGGGGACTGGCGGGAGTAATGAGCAGTTCTTC.

This clonotype was counted at least ten times. The V and J genes are TRBV12-3 or TRBV12-4 and TRBJ2-6; no definite D call. The CDR3 extends over 15 amino acids. V was shortened by 6 bases and J by 0 bases, with 9 bases between the two germline ends. The CDR3 DNA is TGTGCCAGCAGCCCAGACGACTCTGGGGCCAACGTCCTGACTTTC. Residues: CASSPDDSGANVLTF.

The chain is built from TRBV18 and TRBJ1-3; no clear D. Trimming took off 5 bases at V and 0 bases at J, with 17 bases between the two ends. The CDR3 contains 17 residues. Per the germline V gene, CDR1 is KGHSH and CDR2 is LQKENI. This chain's CDR3 is CASSTLHTESSGNTIYF. The CDR3 DNA reads TGTGCCAGCTCAACACTACATACAGAGAGCTCTGGAAACACCATATATTTT.

The V gene is TRBV5-1, the J gene TRBJ2-7, with D possibly called TRBD1 or TRBD2 (5 bases each). The CDR3 covers 13 residues. Germline lookup yields CDR1 SGHRS and CDR2 YFSETQ. The V end lost 4 bases, the J end lost 6 bases, and 14 bases lay between the germline ends. In DNA form, the CDR3 reads TGCGCCAGCAGCGCCGGGGCCTCGGGCGAGCAGTACTTC. Its protein is CASSAGASGEQYF. Together with reference TRBV5-1 and TRBJ2-7, the CDR3 gives the full variable domain: KAGVTQTPRYLIKTRGQQVTLSCSPISGHRSVSWYQQTPGQGLQFLFEYFSETQRNKGNFPGRFSGRQFSNSRSEMNVSTLELGDSALYLCASSAGASGEQYFGPGTRLTVT.

This clonotype has a handful of counts. This chain uses TRBV29-1 with TRBJ2-2, with 8 bases that match TRBD2. The germline V gene encodes CDR1 SQVTM and CDR2 ANQGSEA. The CDR3 has 17 amino acids. V gave up 7 bases and J gave up 0 bases; unmatched junction bases: 13. CDR3 sequence (DNA): TGCAGCGCCGCAAGAGGTAGCGGGGCCGCGAACACCGGGGAGCTGTTTTTT. Translating it yields CSAARGSGAANTGELFF.

This clonotype was seen ten or more times. V usage is TRBV12-3 or TRBV12-4 and J usage is TRBJ2-5; 7 bases are a match to TRBD2. Trimming cost V 5 bases and J 5 bases; bases outside gene matches: 8. This CDR3 is 14 amino acids long. In nucleotides, the CDR3 is TGTGCCAGCAGTGCAGGCGGGAGAGGGGAGACCCAGTACTTC. Translating it yields CASSAGGRGETQYF.

This clonotype was picked up many times. This chain connects TRBV30 to TRBJ2-7, with 9 positions matching TRBD1. The CDR3 has 14 residues. CDR1 GTSNPN and CDR2 SVGIG come from the germline V gene (reference sequence). The trim removed 3 bases at V and 3 bases at J, leaving 6 bases unmatched. Here the CDR3 DNA reads TGTGCCTGGAGGTTCCGGGACAGGGACTACGAGCAGTACTTC. It translates to CAWRFRDRDYEQYF.

V and J are TRBV18 and TRBJ2-5; D remains ambiguous. CDR1 is KGHSH and CDR2 is LQKENI in the germline V gene. This CDR3 contains 15 residues. V was clipped by 0 bases and J by 5 bases, with 13 bases between them. As DNA, the CDR3 is TGTGCCAGCTCACCACCTAAGGGCACGGTTGAGACCCAGTACTTC. Translating gives CASSPPKGTVETQYF. The full variable domain, in which reference TRBV18 and TRBJ2-5 provide the parts outside the CDR3, is NAGVMQNPRHLVRRRGQEARLRCSPMKGHSHVYWYRQLPEEGLKFMVYLQKENIIDESGMPKERFSAEFPKEGPSILRIQQVVRGDSAAYFCASSPPKGTVETQYFGPGTRLLVL.

This clonotype has a handful of counts. This chain joins TRBV25-1 and TRBJ2-1, with 12 bases identical to TRBD2. V gave up 0 bases and J gave up 7 bases; unmatched junction bases: 4. CDR1 MGHDK and CDR2 SYGVNS come from the germline V gene. CDR3 length equals 16 residues. The CDR3 protein is CASSEYSTSGRNEQFF. CDR3 nucleotides: TGTGCCAGCAGTGAATATTCGACTAGCGGGAGAAATGAGCAGTTCTTC. Drawing the rest from reference TRBV25-1 and TRBJ2-1, the complete variable domain is EADIYQTPRYLVIGTGKKITLECSQTMGHDKMYWYQQDPGMELHLIHYSYGVNSTEKGDLSSESTVSRIRTEHFPLTLESARPSHTSQYLCASSEYSTSGRNEQFFGPGTRLTVL.

The chain recombines TRBV5-5 with TRBJ1-3; the match to TRBD1 covers 7 bases. The V gene's germline CDR1 is SGHKS and CDR2 YYEKEE (reference sequence). V gave up 3 bases and J gave up 0 bases; unmatched junction bases: 6. The CDR3 is 16 amino acids. The CDR3 DNA sequence: TGTGCCAGCAGCTCGACCGGGACAGCCTCTGGAAACACCATATATTTT. It is translated as CASSSTGTASGNTIYF.

This clonotype was seen at least ten times. V and J are TRBV10-2 and TRBJ2-3; 7 bases map to TRBD2. Germline CDR1 is WSHSY and CDR2 is SAAADI. With V trimmed by 6 bases and J by 4 bases, 4 bases remained unmatched. This CDR3 is 13 amino acids long. CDR3 bases: TGCGCCAGCAGCGCAACTAGCGCAGATACGCAGTATTTT. Translated, it gives CASSATSADTQYF.

This clonotype occurred a few times. J is TRBJ2-3 and V is TRBV6-2 or TRBV6-3, with 10 bases fitting TRBD2. V lost 11 bases and J lost 4; bases outside the gene matches: 6. The CDR3 consists of 13 residues. The germline CDR1 and CDR2 sequences are MNHEY and SVGEGT. CDR3 residues: CALRSGRADTQYF. The CDR3, as DNA: TGTGCCCTCAGGAGCGGGAGGGCAGATACGCAGTATTTT.

As for this clonotype: A read error is likely here: a far larger clone is one base away. V usage is TRBV12-3 or TRBV12-4 and J usage is TRBJ2-5, with 9 bases matching TRBD2. J gave up 1 base and V 6 bases, and 6 bases lay outside the gene matches. CDR3 length: 15 amino acids. The CDR3 DNA reads as TGTGCCAGCAGCCCCGGGACTAGCAGCCAAGAGACCCAGTACTTC. Its translation: CASSPGTSSQETQYF.

As to this clonotype: A read error may explain this, as a much larger clone is one base away. The CDR3 region has the DNA TGCAGCGTTGAAGAATTGCGGGAAAGAATCACTTCCTACGATGAGCAGTTCTTC. Amino acid sequence: CSVEELRERITSYDEQFF. This chain joins TRBV29-1 and TRBJ2-1; weak D call: TRBD2 (6 bases). Germline V CDR1 and CDR2: SQVTM, ANQGSEA. The CDR3 is made up of 18 amino acids.

The rearrangement joins TRBV19 to TRBJ2-7; 12 nucleotides agree with TRBD2. The V and J ends lost 6 bases and 3 bases, in that order; junction bases with no gene match: 6. The CDR3 runs to 15 residues. CDR1 and CDR2 (germline): LNHDA, SQIVND (reference sequence). DNA for the CDR3: TGTGCCAGTAGGCCTAGCGGGAGGGGGCTCTACGAGCAGTACTTC. This sequence encodes CASRPSGRGLYEQYF.

This clonotype was counted many times. This chain connects TRBV6-1 to TRBJ1-1; possibly TRBD1 for D (5 bases). The CDR3 covers 13 residues. Per the germline V gene, CDR1 is MNHNS and CDR2 is SASEGT. Trimming cost V 1 base and J 10 bases, with 13 bases left between them. CDR3 amino acids: CASSEVDEGRAFF. Written as DNA, the CDR3 is TGTGCCAGCAGTGAAGTCGACGAGGGACGAGCTTTCTTT.

The V call is TRBV30, the J call TRBJ2-1; unclear D gene. This CDR3 contains 12 residues. With 3 bases removed from V and 10 bases from J, the gap between germline ends came to 13 bases. The V gene's germline CDR1 is GTSNPN and CDR2 SVGIG (reference sequence). DNA for the CDR3: TGTGCCTGGAGGGACCCCCCTTACGAGCAGTTCTTC. It yields the protein CAWRDPPYEQFF.

At least ten counts were recorded for this clonotype. The rearrangement joins TRBV7-2 to TRBJ1-1; TRBD1 matches at 10 bases. Trimming took 5 bases from V and 0 from J; bases not matched to a gene: 3. This CDR3 contains 15 residues. In germline, CDR1 is SGHTA, CDR2 FQGNSA. The CDR3 sequence: CASSLTGGMNTEAFF. The DNA of the CDR3 is TGTGCCAGCAGCCTGACAGGGGGCATGAACACTGAAGCTTTCTTT. Full variable domain (rest looked up from reference TRBV7-2 and TRBJ1-1): GAGVSQSPSNKVTEKGKDVELRCDPISGHTALYWYRQSLGQGLEFLIYFQGNSAPDKSGLPSDRFSAERTGGSVSTLTIQRTQQEDSAVYLCASSLTGGMNTEAFFGQGTRLTVV.

The chain is built from TRBV7-9 and TRBJ1-2; unclear D gene. V lost 1 base, J lost 2 bases, and 11 bases lay in between. Germline CDR1 is SEHNR and CDR2 is FQNEAQ (reference sequence). The CDR3 runs 15 residues. CDR3 protein: CASSLEYIDNYGYTF. CDR3 in DNA: TGTGCCAGCAGCTTAGAGTACATCGACAACTATGGCTACACCTTC.

This clonotype was recorded at least ten times. The chain combines TRBV7-9 with TRBJ2-4; D assignment may be TRBD1 or TRBD2 (5 bases each). This CDR3 region has 15 residues. Trimming took 6 bases from V and 3 from J, leaving 15 bases between them. Germline V gene sequence: CDR1 SEHNR, CDR2 FQNEAQ (reference sequence). In DNA form, the CDR3 reads TGTGCCAGCAGTACCACAGGAGGCGGCAAAAACATTCAGTACTTC. Amino acid sequence: CASSTTGGGKNIQYF.

This clonotype was counted at least ten times. The chain carries TRBV15 and TRBJ1-6, with 8 positions matching TRBD1. J gave up 13 bases and V 3 bases, and 5 bases lay outside the gene matches. Per germline, CDR1 LNHNV and CDR2 YYDKDF (reference sequence). There are 13 residues in the CDR3. CDR3 nucleotides: TGTGCCACCAGCAGGCCGGACAGGGCCCCCCTCCACTTT. It codes for CATSRPDRAPLHF.

This clonotype was recorded at least ten times. V usage is TRBV27 and J usage is TRBJ1-5; a weak D match, TRBD1 (5 bases). CDR3 size: 15 residues. Trimming left V 2 bases short and J 0 bases short, with 8 bases between. In germline, CDR1 is MNHEY, CDR2 SMNVEV (reference sequence). DNA of the CDR3: TGTGCCAGCAGTTTAACCGACAGTAGCAATCAGCCCCAGCATTTT. Amino acid sequence: CASSLTDSSNQPQHF.

In this sample, this clonotype turned up a few times. The CDR3 coding sequence is TGTGCCACCAGCAGAGGGTTAGCGGGAAATAGCACAGATACGCAGTATTTT. It specifies CATSRGLAGNSTDTQYF. The chain couples TRBV15 to TRBJ2-3; 8 bases agree with TRBD2. With 1 base clipped from V and 0 bases from J, the junction kept 6 bases outside the gene matches. This CDR3 comprises 17 residues. From germline, CDR1 is LNHNV and CDR2 YYDKDF (reference sequence).

This clonotype was seen repeatedly, ten times or more. CDR3 in amino acids: CASSPGTAHEKLFF. CDR3 nucleotides: TGTGCCAGCAGCCCCGGGACAGCTCATGAAAAACTGTTTTTT. The chain has TRBV28 and TRBJ1-4; the match to TRBD1 covers 7 bases. Losses at the gene ends were 6 bases for V and 6 bases for J; bases not matched to a gene: 7. Looked up from germline, CDR1 is MDHEN and CDR2 is SYDVKM. This CDR3 comprises 14 residues.

This clonotype was seen a handful of times. The V call is TRBV29-1, the J call TRBJ2-1, with D possibly matching TRBD2 (5 bases). Germline V CDR1 and CDR2: SQVTM, ANQGSEA. CDR3 length: 15 residues. The germline V and J ends were trimmed by 1 base and 0 bases, with 10 bases remaining between them. The DNA for the CDR3 is TGCAGCGTTGAAGGTGGACTTAGCTCCTACAATGAGCAGTTCTTC. Translated, it gives CSVEGGLSSYNEQFF.

V usage is TRBV3-1 and J usage is TRBJ2-1; D gene ambiguous. V lost 0 bases, J lost 8 bases, and 20 bases lay in between. Germline CDR1 is LGHDT and CDR2 is YNNKEL (reference sequence). This CDR3 spans 17 amino acids. CDR3 nucleotides: TGTGCCAGCAGCCAAGATCCTCCGTCACCGCCCTTGGATGAGCAGTTCTTC. Its translation is CASSQDPPSPPLDEQFF.

This clonotype has ten or more counts. This chain links TRBV30 with TRBJ2-1; D is unresolved. The ends were cut back, 1 base at V and 7 bases at J, with 2 bases in the middle. The CDR3 sequence is 10 residues long. Germline assignment: CDR1 GTSNPN and CDR2 SVGIG (reference sequence). The DNA for the CDR3 is TGTGCCTGGAGTGGTAATGAGCAGTTCTTC. It specifies CAWSGNEQFF.

The sample holds many counts of this clonotype. V is TRBV2 and J is TRBJ1-6, with 7 bases lining up with TRBD1. This CDR3 has 15 residues. Germline assignment: CDR1 SNHLY and CDR2 FYNNEI. Trimming cost V 5 bases and J 5 bases; bases outside gene matches: 6. In nucleotides, the CDR3 is TGTGCCAGCAGTTCGGACAGGACCGATAATTCACCCCTCCACTTT. It is translated as CASSSDRTDNSPLHF.

The chain has TRBV29-1 and TRBJ2-1; TRBD2 matches at 8 bases. J lost 14 bases, V lost 1 base, and 7 bases had no gene match. There are 12 residues in the CDR3. Germline assignment: CDR1 SQVTM and CDR2 ANQGSEA. CDR3 in amino acids: CSVEGLAGREFF. The CDR3 bases are TGCAGCGTTGAAGGGTTAGCGGGAAGGGAGTTCTTC.